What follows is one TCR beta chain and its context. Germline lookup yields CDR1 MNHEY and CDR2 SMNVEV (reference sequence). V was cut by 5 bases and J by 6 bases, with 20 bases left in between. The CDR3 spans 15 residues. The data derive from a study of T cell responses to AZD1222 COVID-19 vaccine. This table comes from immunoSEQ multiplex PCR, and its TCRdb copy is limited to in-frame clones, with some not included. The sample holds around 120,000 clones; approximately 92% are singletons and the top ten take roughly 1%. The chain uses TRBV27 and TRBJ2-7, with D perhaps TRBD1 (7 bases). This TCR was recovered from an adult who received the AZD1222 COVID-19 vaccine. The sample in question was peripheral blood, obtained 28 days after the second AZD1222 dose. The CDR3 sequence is CASSPRQGLAGEQYF. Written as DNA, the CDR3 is TGTGCCAGCAGTCCTCGACAGGGACTGGCGGGCGAGCAGTACTTC.